Each of the 3 T cell receptor beta chains below was sequenced from the same sample in a study of T cell responses to AZD1222 COVID-19 vaccine. Method: immunoSEQ multiplex PCR; TCRdb's copy keeps in-frame clones and lacks some. Seen here are some 110,000 clones, about 93% observed once, and the top ten hold roughly 5%. The source material was peripheral blood, sampled on day 0 of AZD1222 vaccination. Receptors originate from an adult in good health.

The rearrangement links TRBV3-1 (or the pseudogene TRBV3-2) to TRBJ1-3; D might be TRBD1 (6 bases). Germline CDR1 LGHDT, CDR2 YNNKEL (reference sequence). The CDR3 is 15 amino acids. V was cut by 2 bases and J by 9 bases, with 17 bases left in between. DNA for the CDR3: TGTGCCAGCAGCCAACCCGGGACACTCCCGGCCACCATATATTTT. Translation: CASSQPGTLPATIYF.

V and J are TRBV3-1 (or the pseudogene TRBV3-2) and TRBJ2-1; D remains unclear. The V end was cut by 0 bases, the J end by 0 bases, with 6 bases between. CDR1 and CDR2 (germline): LGHDT, YNNKEL (reference sequence). CDR3 length equals 15 residues. The CDR3 loop is CASSQEVGSYNEQFF. The CDR3 DNA reads TGTGCCAGCAGCCAAGAGGTCGGCTCCTACAATGAGCAGTTCTTC.

V is TRBV10-3 and J is TRBJ1-3; D remains unclear. The CDR3 extends over 13 amino acids. Per germline, CDR1 ENHRY and CDR2 SYGVKD. With 5 bases removed from V and 0 bases from J, the gap between germline ends came to 5 bases. Here the CDR3 DNA reads TGTGCCATCAGTCCGTCCTCTGGAAACACCATATATTTT. Translation: CAISPSSGNTIYF.